These 6 T cell receptor beta chains were sequenced from one sample in a study of CD8 T cells in Susac syndrome. RNA amounts of roughly 0.5 to 1 ug underwent reverse transcription with random hexamers. MiXCR, applied by TCRdb to the immunoSEQ multiplex PCR reads, yields one record per CDR3 protein. This repertoire shows 150,000 to 200,000 distinct CDR3 sequences, just under 95% found once; its top ten account for 0.099%. Sample: CD4+ T cells from PBMCs. The receptor source for this set is a human donor with Susac syndrome.

This clonotype was detected only once. The V gene is TRBV5-1, the J gene TRBJ2-7; D ambiguous. The CDR3 has 14 amino acids. The germline gives CDR1 SGHRS, CDR2 YFSETQ. V was shortened by 0 bases and J by 0 bases, with 7 bases between the two germline ends. The CDR3 sequence: CASSLAINSYEQYF. CDR3 in DNA: TGCGCCAGCAGCTTGGCTATAAACTCCTACGAGCAGTACTTC.

The V call is TRBV9, the J call TRBJ2-2, with D unresolved. The V gene's germline CDR1 is SGDLS and CDR2 YYNGEE. Deletions cut 2 bases from V and 6 bases from J, with 8 bases between. The CDR3 runs 13 residues. The CDR3 sequence: CASSVGVSGELFF. The CDR3 DNA follows: TGTGCCAGCAGCGTGGGCGTATCCGGGGAGCTGTTTTTT. Combining the CDR3 with reference TRBV9 and TRBJ2-2 gives the whole variable domain DSGVTQTPKHLITATGQRVTLRCSPRSGDLSVYWYQQSLDQGLQFLIQYYNGEERAKGNILERFSAQQFPDLHSELNLSSLELGDSALYFCASSVGVSGELFFGEGSRLTVL.

The chain joins TRBV29-1 to TRBJ1-1; TRBD1 is a possible D gene (6 bases). Germline CDR1 is SQVTM and CDR2 is ANQGSEA. The CDR3 covers 12 residues. The V end lost 5 bases, the J end lost 3 bases, and 10 bases lay between the germline ends. CDR3 residues: CSVNRVDTEAFF. CDR3 nucleotide sequence: TGCAGCGTTAACAGGGTAGACACTGAAGCTTTCTTT.

The chain combines TRBV28 with TRBJ1-2; TRBD1 matches 7 bases. J was trimmed by 8 bases and V by 1 base; bases with no gene match: 4. Germline CDR1 MDHEN, CDR2 SYDVKM. The CDR3 totals 13 residues. CDR3 in DNA: TGTGCCAGCAGTTTATCCCAGGGGGGGGGCTACACCTTC. It yields the protein CASSLSQGGGYTF.

CDR3 loop: CASSQVQTEYGYTF. DNA of the CDR3: TGTGCCAGCAGCCAAGTCCAGACAGAGTATGGCTACACCTTC. The J gene is TRBJ1-2, the V gene TRBV4-2; weak D call: TRBD1 (5 bases). The CDR3 sequence is 14 residues long. Germline-derived CDR1 and CDR2 are LGHNA and YNFKEQ. The V end was cut by 1 base, the J end by 5 bases, with 11 bases between.

In nucleotides, the CDR3 is TGTGCCTGGAGTTTTGGGACTAGGACGGATGAGCAGTTCTTC. Its protein is CAWSFGTRTDEQFF. The chain links TRBV30 to TRBJ2-1; 8 bases align to TRBD2. Germline trimming cut 2 bases from V and 8 bases from J; bases unmatched to any gene: 8. CDR1 GTSNPN and CDR2 SVGIG come from the germline V gene (reference sequence). The CDR3 contains 14 residues.